These 8 T cell receptor beta chains were sequenced from one sample in a study of blood T cell repertoires in COVID-19. TCRdb's table, derived via immunoSEQ multiplex PCR, lists solely in-frame clones and lacks some. The table lists 85,000 to 95,000 clones, about nine tenths of them singletons, with over 0.45% in the top ten. The sequenced sample consisted of peripheral blood. The receptors here all came from a man between 60 and 75 years old with acute or convalescent COVID-19.

This chain connects TRBV29-1 to TRBJ1-5, with 9 bases matching TRBD1. This CDR3 spans 15 amino acids. The germline V gene has CDR1 SQVTM and CDR2 ANQGSEA. With V trimmed by 5 bases and J by 7 bases, 12 bases remained unmatched. The DNA for the CDR3 is TGCAGCGTTAGAGGCGGGGGACAGGGCACGCAGCCCCAGCATTTT. The encoded protein is CSVRGGGQGTQPQHF.

V gene TRBV5-1 combines with J gene TRBJ2-2; unclear D gene. CDR1 SGHRS and CDR2 YFSETQ come from the germline V gene. V lost 2 bases and J lost 0, with 11 bases in between. This CDR3 is 16 amino acids long. CDR3 bases: TGCGCCAGCAGCTTTTGGCCCTTCTCGAACACCGGGGAGCTGTTTTTT. Protein product: CASSFWPFSNTGELFF.

CDR3 sequence reads: CASRTGINSPLHF. The CDR3, as DNA: TGTGCCAGCAGGACCGGGATTAATTCACCCCTCCACTTT. The chain recombines TRBV6-5 with TRBJ1-6; D is undetermined. CDR1 MNHEY and CDR2 SVGAGI come from the germline V gene. The CDR3 covers 13 residues. V was shortened by 6 bases and J by 6 bases, with 9 bases between the two germline ends.

The rearrangement links TRBV18 to TRBJ2-1; TRBD2 agrees at 10 bases. CDR3 length: 15 amino acids. The V gene end was trimmed by 2 bases and the J gene end by 10 bases; junction bases not matched to a gene: 8. Germline CDR1 and CDR2: KGHSH and LQKENI. The CDR3 DNA reads as TGTGCCAGCTCACCATTGTCTAGCGGGGGCGGGGAGCAGTTCTTC. This sequence encodes CASSPLSSGGGEQFF.

The rearrangement uses TRBV19 and TRBJ2-7; TRBD1 matches 11 bases. The junction had 7 bases not matched to a gene; V was cut back by 5 bases and J by 4 bases. Germline V lookup: CDR1 LNHDA, CDR2 SQIVND (reference sequence). CDR3 size: 15 residues. CDR3 protein: CASSPGTGGMYEQYF. The CDR3 bases are TGTGCCAGTAGTCCTGGGACAGGGGGTATGTACGAGCAGTACTTC. The complete variable domain, with remaining parts taken from reference TRBV19 and TRBJ2-7, reads DGGITQSPKYLFRKEGQNVTLSCEQNLNHDAMYWYRQDPGQGLRLIYYSQIVNDFQKGDIAEGYSVSREKKESFPLTVTSAQKNPTAFYLCASSPGTGGMYEQYFGPGTRLTVT.

The genes are TRBV24-1 and TRBJ1-5; the match to TRBD1 covers 8 bases. This CDR3 region has 16 residues. After removal of 2 bases from V and 6 bases from J, the junction contained 8 bases not matched to a gene. Germline loops: CDR1 KGHDR, CDR2 SFDVKD. As DNA, the CDR3 is TGTGCCACCAGTGATTCTGTCAGGGGGCGCGGTCAGCCCCAGCATTTT. Protein: CATSDSVRGRGQPQHF.

The chain recombines TRBV13 with TRBJ2-1; tentatively, D is TRBD2 (5 bases). Germline V gene sequence: CDR1 PRHDT, CDR2 FYEKMQ (reference sequence). Between the trimmed V and J ends, which lost 0 bases and 6 bases, there was a span of 15 bases. The CDR3 sequence is 16 residues long. In nucleotides, the CDR3 is TGTGCCAGCAGCTTAGGATCGGGAATCCGTAGCAATGAGCAGTTCTTC. Translating it yields CASSLGSGIRSNEQFF. Combining the CDR3 with reference TRBV13 and TRBJ2-1 gives the whole variable domain AAGVIQSPRHLIKEKRETATLKCYPIPRHDTVYWYQQGPGQDPQFLISFYEKMQSDKGSIPDRFSAQQFSDYHSELNMSSLELGDSALYFCASSLGSGIRSNEQFFGPGTRLTVL.

V usage is TRBV7-2 and J usage is TRBJ2-1, with 8 bases fitting TRBD1. The germline V gene encodes CDR1 SGHTA and CDR2 FQGNSA. The trim removed 11 bases at V and 4 bases at J, leaving 16 bases unmatched. CDR3 size: 16 residues. CDR3 DNA: TGTGCCGTAAAGAGCCGGGACAGGAGTTTTTACAATGAGCAGTTCTTC. It encodes CAVKSRDRSFYNEQFF.